This T cell receptor (beta chain) was identified during a study of cytomegalovirus exposure and HLA in healthy donors. General study points: The study flagged 150 to 200 TCR beta chains as cytomegalovirus-associated. As immune exposure information, only CMV serostatus was available. A few chains tied to CMV proved CMV antigen-specific in vitro.

The CDR3 sequence is 15 residues long. The V and J ends lost 3 bases and 10 bases, in that order; junction bases with no gene match: 14. Germline assignment: CDR1 SGHNT and CDR2 YYREEE (reference sequence). Unrecorded immune exposures were likely, despite nominal health at sampling. Primers: 60 Vbeta forward and 13 Jbeta reverse. Only in-frame clones appear in the TCRdb table, and some are missing; sequencing was by immunoSEQ multiplex PCR. The profile covers some 100,000 clones, with 79% appearing a single time and around 3.5% taken by the ten largest. On this clone: The antigen is not known.

The clonotype originates from a male donor in good health and CMV-seropositive. Sequencing input: PBMCs. The V and J genes are TRBV5-4 and TRBJ1-2; 8 bases match TRBD1. This CDR3 reads CASSSPIGQGEAYTF. CDR3 coding DNA: TGTGCCAGCAGCTCGCCCATCGGACAGGGAGAGGCCTACACCTTC.